The source of this T cell receptor beta chain is a study of blood T cell repertoires in COVID-19. In the study overall: The cDNA or gDNA used as material had been derived from T cells, B-cell-depleted T cells, or PBMCs.

Enrolled during active infection, Seattle patients were then followed longitudinally. Authors' methods: Estimation of nucleated cell counts was performed using reference gene primer amplification. Assay used: immunoSEQ multiplex PCR; TCRdb lists only in-frame clones, some missing. From that table come the V and J calls and clone size; the DNA was used to work out D and trimming. Among 100,000 to 150,000 clones, 81% were seen once, and the ten largest hold 15% to 20%. This clone was observed a single time. Sequencing input: peripheral blood. The origin of this receptor is a man in his thirties or forties with COVID-19, enrolled during active disease.

CDR3 in amino acids: CASSRTGKNTEAFF. CDR3 sequence (DNA): TGTGCCAGCAGCCGGACAGGGAAGAACACTGAAGCTTTCTTT. This rearrangement joins TRBV3-1 (or the pseudogene TRBV3-2) to TRBJ1-1; 8 bases are shared with TRBD1. With V trimmed by 4 bases and J by 1 base, 2 bases remained unmatched. In germline, CDR1 is LGHDT, CDR2 YNNKEL (reference sequence). The CDR3 has 14 residues.